The 27 T cell receptor beta chains below come from one sample, sequenced in a study of STAT5B mutations in CD4+ large granular lymphocyte leukemia. The data were produced by immunoSEQ multiplex PCR, yet TCRdb's version contains in-frame clones alone and is incomplete. The data contain 25,000 to 30,000 clones, roughly 79% of them singletons. Input material: CD4+ T cells from blood buffy coats. These receptors all stem from a human donor in good health.

This clone was picked up a small number of times. The chain has TRBV2 and TRBJ1-5; D call uncertain. Germline lookup yields CDR1 SNHLY and CDR2 FYNNEI. Trimming cost V 6 bases and J 5 bases, with 14 bases left between them. This CDR3 has 14 residues. The CDR3 sequence: CASRPGRGYQPQHF. The CDR3 nucleotides read TGTGCCAGCAGGCCCGGCCGTGGCTATCAGCCCCAGCATTTT.

This rearrangement joins TRBV15 to TRBJ1-2; D gene ambiguous. The CDR3 is 12 amino acids. The V end lost 3 bases, the J end lost 2 bases, and 4 bases lay between the germline ends. From germline, CDR1 is LNHNV and CDR2 YYDKDF (reference sequence). Here the CDR3 DNA reads TGTGCCACCAGCAGGGGAAACTATGGCTACACCTTC. Translating gives CATSRGNYGYTF. The variable domain in full, completed from reference TRBV15 and TRBJ1-2, reads DAMVIQNPRYQVTQFGKPVTLSCSQTLNHNVMYWYQQKSSQAPKLLFHYYDKDFNNEADTPDNFQSRRPNTSFCFLDIRSPGLGDTAMYLCATSRGNYGYTFGSGTRLTVV.

The chain uses TRBV5-4 and TRBJ2-2, with unresolved D. V was cut by 4 bases and J by 7 bases, with 11 bases left in between. The CDR3 spans 13 residues. Germline V CDR1 and CDR2: SGHNT, YYREEE (reference sequence). The CDR3 DNA reads as TGTGCCAGCAGCGGCCAGGTGGACGGGGAGCTGTTTTTT. This translates into CASSGQVDGELFF.

V gene TRBV6-5 combines with J gene TRBJ2-5; D might be TRBD2 (5 bases). V gave up 5 bases and J gave up 4 bases, with 14 bases separating them. CDR1 and CDR2 (germline): MNHEY, SVGAGI. This CDR3 spans 14 amino acids. The DNA of the CDR3 is TGTGCCAGCAGTGCCAGCGGTGCCCGAGAGACCCAGTACTTC. Its protein product is CASSASGARETQYF.

The chain couples TRBV18 to TRBJ2-3, with D possibly TRBD1 on 5 matching bases. CDR1 KGHSH and CDR2 LQKENI come from the germline V gene. Trimming stripped 2 bases from V and 5 bases from J, with 11 bases between. The CDR3 is made up of 14 amino acids. The CDR3 loop is CASSPDQGGDTQYF. The DNA of the CDR3 is TGTGCCAGCTCACCAGACCAGGGTGGAGATACGCAGTATTTT. The full variable domain, its missing parts supplied by reference TRBV18 and TRBJ2-3, is NAGVMQNPRHLVRRRGQEARLRCSPMKGHSHVYWYRQLPEEGLKFMVYLQKENIIDESGMPKERFSAEFPKEGPSILRIQQVVRGDSAAYFCASSPDQGGDTQYFGPGTRLTVL.

The chain combines TRBV7-6 with TRBJ2-5, with TRBD2 matching over 7 bases. Germline CDR1 reads SGHVS; CDR2 reads FNYEAQ. This CDR3 has 16 amino acids. The junction had 6 bases not matched to a gene; V was cut back by 2 bases and J by 0 bases. Written as DNA, the CDR3 is TGTGCCAGCAGCTTAATTCCAGCGGGGAACCAAGAGACCCAGTACTTC. Translation gives CASSLIPAGNQETQYF. Using reference TRBV7-6 and TRBJ2-5 for the parts outside the CDR3, the full variable domain is GAGVSQSPRYKVTKRGQDVALRCDPISGHVSLYWYRQALGQGPEFLTYFNYEAQQDKSGLPNDRFSAERPEGSISTLTIQRTEQRDSAMYRCASSLIPAGNQETQYFGPGTRLLVL.

This rearrangement joins TRBV14 to TRBJ1-3, with D perhaps TRBD1 (5 bases). Looked up from germline, CDR1 is SGHDN and CDR2 is FVKESK. V lost 1 base to trimming and J lost 1 base, with 8 bases between them. The CDR3 runs to 15 residues. CDR3 protein: CASSQGGESGNTIYF. As DNA, the CDR3 is TGTGCCAGCAGCCAAGGAGGGGAGTCTGGAAACACCATATATTTT.

The chain is built from TRBV28 and TRBJ1-4; D may be TRBD1 (5 bases). The germline CDR1 and CDR2 sequences are MDHEN and SYDVKM. The CDR3 has 15 amino acids. V lost 5 bases and J 8 bases, leaving 18 bases between the germline ends. CDR3 residues: CASSSRDPGEEKLFF. The CDR3 DNA follows: TGTGCCAGCAGTAGTCGGGACCCCGGGGAAGAAAAACTGTTTTTT.

The gene calls are TRBV6-6 and TRBJ2-5; D is ambiguous. The CDR3 extends over 13 amino acids. With 8 bases removed from V and 2 bases from J, the gap between germline ends came to 12 bases. CDR1 and CDR2 (germline): MNHNY, SVGAGI (reference sequence). CDR3 amino acids: CASSRGFQETQYF. CDR3 DNA sequence: TGTGCCAGCTCACGAGGCTTTCAAGAGACCCAGTACTTC.

The chain is built from TRBV5-1 and TRBJ1-5; D uncertain. CDR1 SGHRS and CDR2 YFSETQ come from the germline V gene. Trimming cost V 0 bases and J 4 bases, with 8 bases left between them. This CDR3 comprises 14 residues. CDR3 residues: CASSLASGNQPQHF. As DNA, the CDR3 is TGCGCCAGCAGCTTGGCTAGTGGGAATCAGCCCCAGCATTTT.

The V call is TRBV30, the J call TRBJ1-1; 8 bases fit TRBD1. The CDR3 covers 11 residues. Unmatched junction bases numbered 2, after V lost 4 bases and J lost 7 bases. Germline CDR1 and CDR2: GTSNPN and SVGIG (reference sequence). The CDR3 protein is CAWTTGGEAFF. CDR3 nucleotide sequence: TGTGCCTGGACCACAGGGGGTGAAGCTTTCTTT.

V gene TRBV6-1 combines with J gene TRBJ1-5; TRBD1 aligns across 7 bases. CDR3 length: 14 residues. The germline CDR1 and CDR2 sequences are MNHNS and SASEGT. The V segment lost 6 bases and the J segment 1 base; nucleotides outside the gene matches: 3. The CDR3 loop reads CASSGTASNQPQHF. The CDR3 DNA is TGTGCCAGCAGCGGGACAGCGAGCAATCAGCCCCAGCATTTT.

This clone was recorded a few times. The chain joins TRBV2 to TRBJ1-6, with D possibly being TRBD1 (5 bases). The ends were cut back, 6 bases at V and 6 bases at J, with 18 bases in the middle. From germline, CDR1 is SNHLY and CDR2 FYNNEI. The CDR3 totals 16 residues. As DNA, the CDR3 is TGTGCCAGCAGGAGGGGAACAAGTCCCGGTAATTCACCCCTCCACTTT. Amino acids: CASRRGTSPGNSPLHF.

V usage is TRBV6-1 and J usage is TRBJ2-1; D remains unclear. Trimming shortened V by 3 bases and J by 6 bases, and 12 bases separated the two germline ends. The V gene's germline CDR1 is MNHNS and CDR2 SASEGT. The CDR3 sequence is 14 residues long. Here the CDR3 reads CASSDSLVVNEQFF. The CDR3 DNA sequence: TGTGCCAGCAGTGATTCGTTAGTCGTCAATGAGCAGTTCTTC.

This clone was picked up one time. The chain has TRBV7-2 and TRBJ2-3, with 12 bases aligning to TRBD2. Losses at the gene ends were 5 bases for V and 6 bases for J; bases not matched to a gene: 9. CDR1 is SGHTA, CDR2 FQGNSA, per germline. The CDR3 has 16 residues. The CDR3 region has the DNA TGTGCCAGCAGCCTCCTAGCGGGGGGGCCGCGGGATACGCAGTATTTT. Its translation is CASSLLAGGPRDTQYF.

This sequence joins TRBV30 and TRBJ1-6; D uncertain. Trimming stripped 4 bases from V and 6 bases from J, with 13 bases between. The CDR3 runs 14 residues. Per the germline V gene, CDR1 is GTSNPN and CDR2 is SVGIG (reference sequence). The CDR3 sequence: CAWNGNIRNSPLHF. The CDR3 DNA sequence: TGTGCCTGGAACGGGAATATTCGTAATTCACCCCTCCACTTT.

The J gene is TRBJ2-1, the V gene TRBV13; 12 positions agree with TRBD2. The CDR3 is 15 amino acids. Germline V gene lookup returns CDR1 PRHDT and CDR2 FYEKMQ (reference sequence). Germline trimming cut 5 bases from V and 10 bases from J; bases unmatched to any gene: 9. The CDR3 sequence is CASSPSALAGGEQFF. The CDR3 DNA is TGTGCCAGCAGCCCTAGTGCCCTAGCGGGAGGGGAGCAGTTCTTC. Drawing the rest from reference TRBV13 and TRBJ2-1, the complete variable domain is AAGVIQSPRHLIKEKRETATLKCYPIPRHDTVYWYQQGPGQDPQFLISFYEKMQSDKGSIPDRFSAQQFSDYHSELNMSSLELGDSALYFCASSPSALAGGEQFFGPGTRLTVL.

The V gene is TRBV5-8, the J gene TRBJ2-5; tentative D call: TRBD2 (6 bases). The CDR3 contains 16 residues. Trimming took 5 bases from V and 5 from J, leaving 22 bases between them. The germline V gene has CDR1 SGHTS and CDR2 YDEGEE. The CDR3 is CASRPWVFAGTETQYF. In DNA, the CDR3 is TGTGCCAGCAGGCCTTGGGTTTTCGCGGGAACGGAGACCCAGTACTTC.

In this sample, this clone turned up once. The V gene is TRBV29-1, the J gene TRBJ2-7; 9 positions match TRBD1. Trimming cost V 1 base and J 5 bases; bases outside gene matches: 9. The germline V gene has CDR1 SQVTM and CDR2 ANQGSEA. The CDR3 runs to 15 residues. This chain's CDR3 is CSVEVRRDRAHEQYF. The DNA for the CDR3 is TGCAGCGTTGAAGTCCGACGGGACAGGGCCCACGAGCAGTACTTC.

There are a few counts of this clone. V is TRBV20-1 and J is TRBJ1-1; the D is unclear. The CDR3 covers 11 residues. Germline assignment: CDR1 DFQATT and CDR2 SNEGSKA (reference sequence). Trimming pared 3 bases from V and 8 bases from J, leaving 10 bases between. CDR3: CSARLTREAFF. The CDR3 nucleotides are TGCAGTGCTAGGTTGACAAGAGAAGCTTTCTTT.

CDR3: CATKLTGTSNTEAFF. The CDR3 DNA follows: TGTGCCACAAAGCTTACCGGGACATCGAACACTGAAGCTTTCTTT. V usage is TRBV10-3 and J usage is TRBJ1-1; weak D call: TRBD1 (6 bases). CDR1 ENHRY and CDR2 SYGVKD come from the germline V gene. CDR3 length: 15 residues. V dropped 10 bases and J dropped 1 base, with 19 bases sitting between them.

The rearrangement links TRBV29-1 to TRBJ1-2; the D is unclear. The CDR3 consists of 14 residues. Germline assignment: CDR1 SQVTM and CDR2 ANQGSEA. V was clipped by 2 bases and J by 1 base, with 11 bases between them. As DNA, the CDR3 is TGCAGCGTTGAATCCGTTATAAGTAACTATGGCTACACCTTC. Translation: CSVESVISNYGYTF.

This clone has a handful of counts. The chain joins TRBV18 to TRBJ2-3; D gene uncertain. CDR1 KGHSH and CDR2 LQKENI come from the germline V gene. The CDR3 spans 14 residues. Between the trimmed V and J ends, which lost 1 base and 1 base, there was a span of 6 bases. The chain's CDR3 is CASSPRRGTDTQYF. The CDR3, as DNA: TGTGCCAGCTCACCACGTAGGGGCACAGATACGCAGTATTTT.

The CDR3 loop reads CAWSVGRDDGYTF. CDR3 DNA sequence: TGTGCCTGGAGTGTAGGCAGGGATGATGGCTACACCTTC. V and J are TRBV30 and TRBJ1-2, with a tentative D call TRBD1 (5 bases). V lost 0 bases and J lost 6, with 11 bases in between. The CDR3 runs 13 residues. From germline, CDR1 is GTSNPN and CDR2 SVGIG (reference sequence).

The chain employs TRBV7-6 and TRBJ2-2; 8 nucleotides match TRBD1. Germline V gene data show CDR1 as SGHVS and CDR2 as FNYEAQ. J lost 4 bases, V lost 4 bases, and 2 bases had no gene match. The CDR3 length is 14 residues. The CDR3 DNA reads as TGTGCCAGCAGCTACACAGGGGGCACCGGGGAGCTGTTTTTT. This codes for CASSYTGGTGELFF.

The gene calls are TRBV29-1 and TRBJ2-1, with TRBD2 matching over 11 bases. Germline assignment: CDR1 SQVTM and CDR2 ANQGSEA. This CDR3 is built from 13 residues. The V gene end was trimmed by 5 bases and the J gene end by 6 bases; junction bases not matched to a gene: 3. The CDR3 nucleotides are TGCAGCGTTAATAGCGGGGGGGCCAATGAGCAGTTCTTC. Encoded protein: CSVNSGGANEQFF.

The genes are TRBV6-5 and TRBJ1-6; no definite D call. The CDR3 is made up of 13 amino acids. In germline, CDR1 is MNHEY, CDR2 SVGAGI. The germline V and J ends were trimmed by 8 bases and 7 bases, with 12 bases remaining between them. The CDR3 protein is CASYSDGNSPLHF. The CDR3 DNA reads TGTGCCAGCTATTCGGACGGAAATTCACCCCTCCACTTT.